A single sample gave rise to the 22 T cell receptor beta chains below, sequenced in a study of CD8+ T cells in alopecia areata (dated by TCRdb to about 2018). According to the study, the label for this sample's time point signals: more than three weeks on oral tofacitinib. The intended sense of this specimen's treatment or condition label: oral pan-JAK inhibitor, 5-10 mg twice daily. Library method: the immunoSEQ multiplex PCR assay. RNA was extracted from all samples and reverse transcribed into cDNA, which served as template for TCR sequencing. Drawn from immuneACCESS, this table holds only the in-frame rearrangements with V and J called that TCRdb kept. Clones are partly lost; checked studies trace under half to an unresolved V gene and leave the rest unexplained. This sample lists 150,000 or so clones; 85% to 90% were detected once. Of the sample, about 13% is held by the ten largest clones.

The input for sequencing was CD8+ T cells sorted from blood, taken at week 4, from a patient treated with tofacitinib. The receptors derive from a human donor with alopecia areata.

There are a few counts of this clone. The J gene is TRBJ2-3, the V gene TRBV29-1, with TRBD2 matching 14 bases. The CDR3 has 19 residues. V lost 0 bases to trimming and J lost 0 bases; unmatched junction nucleotides: 8. Germline-derived CDR1 and CDR2 are SQVTM and ANQGSEA. CDR3 DNA: TGCAGCGTTGAAGATGCCGGGACTAGCGGGGGACCTAGCACAGATACGCAGTATTTT. It specifies CSVEDAGTSGGPSTDTQYF.

The sample holds a few counts of this clone. The chain combines TRBV19 with TRBJ1-2, with D uncertain. Germline V gene sequence: CDR1 LNHDA, CDR2 SQIVND (reference sequence). CDR3 length: 12 amino acids. V lost 7 bases to trimming and J lost 4 bases, with 10 bases between them. The DNA for the CDR3 is TGTGCCAGTACCTACCGAATCTATGGCTACACCTTC. As protein: CASTYRIYGYTF.

The chain couples TRBV29-1 to TRBJ2-3; D remains ambiguous. CDR3 length: 11 amino acids. V shed 2 bases and J shed 3 bases, with 3 bases lying between them. In germline, CDR1 is SQVTM, CDR2 ANQGSEA. CDR3 residues: CSVEKTDTQYF. CDR3 sequence (DNA): TGCAGCGTTGAAAAAACAGATACGCAGTATTTT.

V gene TRBV9 combines with J gene TRBJ1-1; maybe TRBD1 (5 bases). The germline V gene encodes CDR1 SGDLS and CDR2 YYNGEE. This CDR3 has 17 amino acids. With 0 bases removed from V and 1 base from J, the gap between germline ends came to 16 bases. The CDR3 spells CASSVAERPGRNTEAFF. Written as DNA, the CDR3 is TGTGCCAGCAGCGTAGCCGAACGACCGGGACGGAACACTGAAGCTTTCTTT.

The chain combines TRBV9 with TRBJ1-1; 11 bases line up with TRBD1. The germline CDR1 and CDR2 sequences are SGDLS and YYNGEE. The J segment lost 6 bases and the V segment lost 5 bases, leaving 6 bases of the junction unmatched. CDR3 size: 14 residues. CDR3 protein: CASSGDRGSAEAFF. CDR3 bases: TGTGCCAGCAGTGGGGACAGGGGGAGCGCTGAAGCTTTCTTT.

The V call is TRBV6-5, the J call TRBJ2-1, with 14 bases matching TRBD2. Germline CDR1 MNHEY, CDR2 SVGAGI. V gave up 2 bases and J gave up 8 bases; unmatched junction bases: 2. CDR3 size: 15 residues. CDR3 in amino acids: CASSYPTSGGDEQFF. The CDR3 DNA reads TGTGCCAGCAGTTACCCGACTAGCGGGGGGGATGAGCAGTTCTTC.

This clone was counted only a few times. The rearrangement uses TRBV6-1 and TRBJ2-3; 10 bases line up with TRBD2. The CDR3 length is 15 residues. Germline V CDR1 and CDR2: MNHNS, SASEGT. Trimming removed 6 bases from V and 1 base from J; junction bases left unmatched: 4. The CDR3 sequence: CASRDGLAGTDTQYF. The CDR3 nucleotides read TGTGCCAGCAGGGATGGACTAGCGGGCACAGATACGCAGTATTTT.

The chain employs TRBV11-2 and TRBJ2-2; weak D call: TRBD2 (6 bases). The germline gives CDR1 SGHAT, CDR2 FQNNGV. V gave up 10 bases and J gave up 5 bases, with 14 bases separating them. The CDR3 loop spans 13 amino acids. CDR3 nucleotides: TGTGCCAACCGGACTATTAAGACCGGGGAGCTGTTTTTT. Residues: CANRTIKTGELFF.

As for this clone: The junction departs from the called germline gene at one end, perhaps through a read error. This chain's CDR3 is CASSSSGGTAYWGYF. The CDR3 DNA reads TGTGCCAGCAGCTCATCCGGTGGGACCGCTTACTGGGGCTACTTC. J is TRBJ1-2 and V is TRBV5-8, with a tentative D call TRBD1 (5 bases). Germline CDR1 reads SGHTS; CDR2 reads YDEGEE. The CDR3 loop spans 15 amino acids.

To note about this clone: The sample contains more than one DNA sequence encoding this CDR3. This chain joins TRBV5-4 and TRBJ2-7; weak D call: TRBD1 (5 bases). V was clipped by 2 bases and J by 1 base, with 7 bases between them. The CDR3 consists of 13 residues. Germline CDR1 is SGHNT and CDR2 is YYREEE (reference sequence). In nucleotides, the CDR3 is TGTGCCAGCAGCTTCCAGGGATCCTACGAGCAGTACTTC. Its protein is CASSFQGSYEQYF.

The chain employs TRBV29-1 and TRBJ2-3, with 8 bases identical to TRBD2. The junction had 14 bases not matched to a gene; V was cut back by 7 bases and J by 2 bases. Germline lookup yields CDR1 SQVTM and CDR2 ANQGSEA. The CDR3 loop spans 16 amino acids. DNA of the CDR3: TGCAGCGCTCAACCGGGGATAGCGGGGTCCACAGATACGCAGTATTTT. Translating gives CSAQPGIAGSTDTQYF.

The rearrangement uses TRBV5-4 and TRBJ2-1; the D gene is possibly TRBD1 (6 bases). The CDR3 loop spans 16 amino acids. CDR1 and CDR2 (germline): SGHNT, YYREEE (reference sequence). V shed 3 bases and J shed 1 base, with 14 bases lying between them. Here the CDR3 reads CASSSIGQSSYNEQFF. The CDR3 DNA reads TGTGCCAGCAGCTCTATCGGACAGAGTTCCTACAATGAGCAGTTCTTC.

This clone was detected a few times. This chain joins TRBV29-1 and TRBJ2-7, with 11 positions matching TRBD1. Germline CDR1 SQVTM, CDR2 ANQGSEA. CDR3 length equals 13 residues. V lost 7 bases to trimming and J lost 5 bases; unmatched junction nucleotides: 7. CDR3 sequence reads: CSAGTGGTDEQYF. The CDR3, as DNA: TGCAGCGCAGGGACAGGGGGAACCGACGAGCAGTACTTC.

This clone came up once. V gene TRBV28 combines with J gene TRBJ2-6; 7 nucleotides match TRBD1. The germline V gene encodes CDR1 MDHEN and CDR2 SYDVKM. This CDR3 has 17 residues. The J segment lost 2 bases and the V segment lost 2 bases, leaving 6 bases of the junction unmatched. The CDR3: CASSLSWDSAGANVLTF. DNA of the CDR3: TGTGCCAGCAGTTTAAGTTGGGACAGCGCTGGGGCCAACGTCCTGACTTTC.

V and J are TRBV6-5 and TRBJ1-1, with D perhaps TRBD1 (6 bases). There are 12 residues in the CDR3. V gave up 8 bases and J gave up 6 bases, with 13 bases separating them. Germline CDR1 and CDR2: MNHEY and SVGAGI. DNA for the CDR3: TGTGCCAGCGGACAGTGGGGTGCTGAAGCTTTCTTT. It specifies CASGQWGAEAFF.

This clone was observed a handful of times. This chain uses TRBV27 with TRBJ2-5; 7 positions match TRBD1. J gave up 2 bases and V 2 bases, and 8 bases lay outside the gene matches. The CDR3 contains 16 residues. Germline loops: CDR1 MNHEY, CDR2 SMNVEV (reference sequence). The CDR3 DNA reads as TGTGCCAGCAGTTTAATTCTCCCAGGGGGACAAGAGACCCAGTACTTC. As protein: CASSLILPGGQETQYF.

The chain links TRBV5-6 to TRBJ2-7, with D perhaps matching TRBD2 (5 bases). The CDR3 sequence is 13 residues long. Deletions cut 0 bases from V and 4 bases from J, with 8 bases between. The germline CDR1 and CDR2 sequences are SGHDT and YYEEEE. CDR3 in DNA: TGTGCCAGCAGCTTGGACCGGAGGTACGAGCAGTACTTC. This codes for CASSLDRRYEQYF.

V gene TRBV29-1 combines with J gene TRBJ2-7; possibly TRBD1 for D (5 bases). This CDR3 has 12 residues. V gave up 6 bases and J gave up 0 bases, with 9 bases separating them. Germline assignment: CDR1 SQVTM and CDR2 ANQGSEA. The CDR3 spells CSVADSSYEQYF. The CDR3 coding sequence is TGCAGCGTGGCAGACAGCTCCTACGAGCAGTACTTC.

The V and J genes are TRBV29-1 and TRBJ2-7; 14 bases align to TRBD2. Germline lookup yields CDR1 SQVTM and CDR2 ANQGSEA. The junction had 3 bases not matched to a gene; V was cut back by 0 bases and J by 2 bases. CDR3 length: 16 residues. The CDR3 DNA sequence: TGCAGCGTTGAAGACCCGGGACTAGCGGGAGCCTACGAGCAGTACTTC. Its protein product is CSVEDPGLAGAYEQYF.

The chain's CDR3 is CASSHSSGSYNEQFF. The CDR3 nucleotides are TGCGCCAGCAGCCACTCTAGCGGTTCCTACAATGAGCAGTTCTTC. The chain combines TRBV5-1 with TRBJ2-1, with 7 positions matching TRBD2. With V trimmed by 4 bases and J by 1 base, 5 bases remained unmatched. The CDR3 runs to 15 residues. From germline, CDR1 is SGHRS and CDR2 YFSETQ.

This clone appeared once. The V call is TRBV7-9, the J call TRBJ2-1; D ambiguous. Trimming pared 0 bases from V and 4 bases from J, leaving 13 bases between. The CDR3 is 16 residues long. CDR1 and CDR2 from the germline V gene are SEHNR and FQNEAQ (reference sequence). The CDR3 coding sequence is TGTGCCAGCAGCTTAGCCCACGGAGTGCAATACAATGAGCAGTTCTTC. Its translation: CASSLAHGVQYNEQFF.

The chain has TRBV6-1 and TRBJ1-5; D not certain. Trimming took 6 bases from V and 0 from J, leaving 12 bases between them. CDR3 size: 15 residues. Germline CDR1 and CDR2: MNHNS and SASEGT. CDR3 in amino acids: CASSASRFSNQPQHF. The CDR3 DNA sequence: TGTGCCAGCAGCGCGAGCAGATTTAGCAATCAGCCCCAGCATTTT.